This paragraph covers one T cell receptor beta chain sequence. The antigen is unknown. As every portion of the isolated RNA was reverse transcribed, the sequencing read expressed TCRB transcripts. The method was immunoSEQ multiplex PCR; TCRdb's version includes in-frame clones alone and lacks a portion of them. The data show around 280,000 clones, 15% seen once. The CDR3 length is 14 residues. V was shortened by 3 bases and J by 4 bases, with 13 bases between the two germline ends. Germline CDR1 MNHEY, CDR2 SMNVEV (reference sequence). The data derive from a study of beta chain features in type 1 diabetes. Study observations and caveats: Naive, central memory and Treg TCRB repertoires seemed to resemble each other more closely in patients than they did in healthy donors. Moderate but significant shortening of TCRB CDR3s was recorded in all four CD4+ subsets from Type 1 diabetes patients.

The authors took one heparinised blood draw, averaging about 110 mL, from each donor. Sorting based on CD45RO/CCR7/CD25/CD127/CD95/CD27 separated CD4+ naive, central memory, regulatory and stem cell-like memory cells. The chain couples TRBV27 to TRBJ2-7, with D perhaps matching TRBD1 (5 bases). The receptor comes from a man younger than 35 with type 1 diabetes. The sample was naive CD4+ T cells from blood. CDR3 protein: CASSLAGHEYEQYF. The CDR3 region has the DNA TGTGCCAGCAGTTTGGCAGGGCACGAATACGAGCAGTACTTC.